This T cell receptor (beta chain) was documented in a study of blood T cell repertoires in COVID-19. Overall study: Donors in the United States, Italy and Spain gave samples during acute or convalescent COVID-19. PBMCs, B-cell-depleted T cells, or T cells were the source of the cDNA or gDNA that made up the material.

This CDR3 comprises 12 residues. Germline V gene data show CDR1 as SGHDT and CDR2 as YYEEEE. The germline V and J ends were trimmed by 2 bases and 7 bases, with 7 bases remaining between them. Sequenced by immunoSEQ multiplex PCR; TCRdb stores in-frame clones only, minus some. The sample has 300,000 or so clones, 88% seen once. J is TRBJ2-1 and V is TRBV5-6; tentatively, D is TRBD2 (5 bases). This receptor was obtained from a young woman who had recovered from COVID-19. The sample was peripheral blood. CDR3: CASSFGVNEQFF. CDR3 nucleotides: TGTGCCAGCAGCTTCGGGGTGAATGAGCAGTTCTTC.